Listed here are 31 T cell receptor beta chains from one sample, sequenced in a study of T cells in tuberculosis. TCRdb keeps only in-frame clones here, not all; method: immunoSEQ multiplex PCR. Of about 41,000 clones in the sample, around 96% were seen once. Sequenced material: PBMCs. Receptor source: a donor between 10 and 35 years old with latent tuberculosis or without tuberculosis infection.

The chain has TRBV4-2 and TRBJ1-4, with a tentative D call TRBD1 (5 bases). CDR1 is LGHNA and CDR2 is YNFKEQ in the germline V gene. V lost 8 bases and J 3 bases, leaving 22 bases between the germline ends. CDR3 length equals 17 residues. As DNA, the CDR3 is TGTGCCAGCGAACCTACTCACGCGGGGGGATCTAATGAAAAACTGTTTTTT. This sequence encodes CASEPTHAGGSNEKLFF.

CDR3 nucleotides: TGTGCCAGCAGCTTATACCCGGGACTGGGGCATAACTATGGCTACACCTTC. Amino acids: CASSLYPGLGHNYGYTF. The chain recombines TRBV11-2 with TRBJ1-2; possible D gene TRBD1, 5 bases. Germline V gives CDR1 SGHAT, CDR2 FQNNGV. V lost 2 bases to trimming and J lost 1 base, with 17 bases between them. The CDR3 runs to 17 residues.

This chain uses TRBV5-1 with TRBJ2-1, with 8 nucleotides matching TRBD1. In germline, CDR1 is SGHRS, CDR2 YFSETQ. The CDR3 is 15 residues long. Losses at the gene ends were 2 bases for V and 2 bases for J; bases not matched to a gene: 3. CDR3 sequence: CASSFGQGTYNEQFF. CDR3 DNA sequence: TGCGCCAGCAGCTTCGGACAGGGTACCTACAATGAGCAGTTCTTC.

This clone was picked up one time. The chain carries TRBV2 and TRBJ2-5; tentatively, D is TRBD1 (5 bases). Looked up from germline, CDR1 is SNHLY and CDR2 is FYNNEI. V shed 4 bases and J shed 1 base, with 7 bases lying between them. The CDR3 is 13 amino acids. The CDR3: CASSVDSQETQYF. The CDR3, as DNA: TGTGCCAGCAGTGTCGACAGCCAAGAGACCCAGTACTTC.

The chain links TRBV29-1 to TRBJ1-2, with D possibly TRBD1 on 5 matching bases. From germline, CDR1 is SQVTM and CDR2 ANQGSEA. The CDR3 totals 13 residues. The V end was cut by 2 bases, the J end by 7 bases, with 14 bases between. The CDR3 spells CSVERGGVFGYTF. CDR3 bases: TGCAGCGTTGAAAGGGGAGGGGTGTTTGGCTACACCTTC.

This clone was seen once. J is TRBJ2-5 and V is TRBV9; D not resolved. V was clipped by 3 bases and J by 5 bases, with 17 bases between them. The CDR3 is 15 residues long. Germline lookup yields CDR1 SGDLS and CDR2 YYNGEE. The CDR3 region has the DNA TGTGCCAGCAGCGCTACCCCGTCAGGCTCGGAGACCCAGTACTTC. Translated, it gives CASSATPSGSETQYF.

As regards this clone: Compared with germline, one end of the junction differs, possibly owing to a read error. The CDR3 protein is CASRLARSRDTKGVDGYTF. The DNA for the CDR3 is TGCGCCAGCAGGTTGGCTAGGTCCCGGGACACAAAAGGGGTCGATGGCTACACCTTC. This chain uses TRBV5-1 with TRBJ1-2; perhaps TRBD1 as D (6 bases). CDR3 size: 19 residues. Germline lookup yields CDR1 SGHRS and CDR2 YFSETQ.

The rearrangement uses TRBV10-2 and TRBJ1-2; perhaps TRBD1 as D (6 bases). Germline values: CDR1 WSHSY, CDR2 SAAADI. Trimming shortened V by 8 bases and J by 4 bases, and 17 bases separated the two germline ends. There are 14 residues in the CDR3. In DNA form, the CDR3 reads TGCGCCAGCCTACAGGGAGTGCTAACCTATGGCTACACCTTC. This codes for CASLQGVLTYGYTF.

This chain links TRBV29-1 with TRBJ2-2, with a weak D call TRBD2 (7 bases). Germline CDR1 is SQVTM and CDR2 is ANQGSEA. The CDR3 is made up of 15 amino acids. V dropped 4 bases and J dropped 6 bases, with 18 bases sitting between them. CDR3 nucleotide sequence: TGCAGCGTTGGGTTTGGGGGGGCCTTTGCCGGGGAGCTGTTTTTT. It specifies CSVGFGGAFAGELFF.

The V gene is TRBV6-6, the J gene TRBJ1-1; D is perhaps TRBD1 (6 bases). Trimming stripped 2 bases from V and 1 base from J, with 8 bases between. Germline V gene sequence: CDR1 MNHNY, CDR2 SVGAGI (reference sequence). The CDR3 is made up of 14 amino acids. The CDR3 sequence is CASSYLGQNTEAFF. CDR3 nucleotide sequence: TGTGCCAGCAGTTACCTGGGACAGAACACTGAAGCTTTCTTT.

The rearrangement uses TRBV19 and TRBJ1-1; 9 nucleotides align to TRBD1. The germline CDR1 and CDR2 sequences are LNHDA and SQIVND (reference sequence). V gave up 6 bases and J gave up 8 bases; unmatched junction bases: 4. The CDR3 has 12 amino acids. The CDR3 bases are TGTGCCAGTAGACCAGGACAGGGGGAAGCTTTCTTT. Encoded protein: CASRPGQGEAFF. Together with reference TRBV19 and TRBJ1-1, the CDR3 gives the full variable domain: DGGITQSPKYLFRKEGQNVTLSCEQNLNHDAMYWYRQDPGQGLRLIYYSQIVNDFQKGDIAEGYSVSREKKESFPLTVTSAQKNPTAFYLCASRPGQGEAFFGQGTRLTVV.

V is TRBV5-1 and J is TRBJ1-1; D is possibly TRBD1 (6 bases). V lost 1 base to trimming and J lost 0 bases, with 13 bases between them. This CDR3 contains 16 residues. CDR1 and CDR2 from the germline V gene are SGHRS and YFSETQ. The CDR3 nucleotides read TGCGCCAGCAGCTTGTCTGTGACAGGCCTGAACACTGAAGCTTTCTTT. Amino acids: CASSLSVTGLNTEAFF.

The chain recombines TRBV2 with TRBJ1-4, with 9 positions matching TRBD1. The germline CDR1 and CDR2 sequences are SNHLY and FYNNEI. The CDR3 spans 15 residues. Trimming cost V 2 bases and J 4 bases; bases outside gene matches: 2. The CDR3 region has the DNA TGTGCCAGCAGTGAATGGACAGGGGATAATGAAAAACTGTTTTTT. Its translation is CASSEWTGDNEKLFF.

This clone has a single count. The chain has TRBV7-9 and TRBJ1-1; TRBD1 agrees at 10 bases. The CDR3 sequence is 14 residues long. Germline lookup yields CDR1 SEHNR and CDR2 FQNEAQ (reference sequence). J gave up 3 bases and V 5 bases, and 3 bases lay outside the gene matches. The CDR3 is CASSRGQGDTEAFF. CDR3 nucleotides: TGTGCCAGCAGCAGAGGACAGGGGGACACTGAAGCTTTCTTT.

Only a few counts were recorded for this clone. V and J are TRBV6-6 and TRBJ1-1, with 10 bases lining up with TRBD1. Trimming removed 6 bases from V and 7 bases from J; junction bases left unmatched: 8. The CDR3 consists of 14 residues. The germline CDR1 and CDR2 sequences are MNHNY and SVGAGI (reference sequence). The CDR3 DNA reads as TGTGCCAGCAGATCCGGGACAGGGGTGGTTGAAGCTTTCTTT. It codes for CASRSGTGVVEAFF.

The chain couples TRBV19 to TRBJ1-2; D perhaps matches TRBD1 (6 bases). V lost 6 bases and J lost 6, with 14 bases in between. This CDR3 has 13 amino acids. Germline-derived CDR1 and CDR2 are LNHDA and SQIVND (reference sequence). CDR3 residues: CASRGAGVDGYTF. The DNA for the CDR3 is TGTGCCAGTAGGGGGGCGGGCGTGGATGGCTACACCTTC.

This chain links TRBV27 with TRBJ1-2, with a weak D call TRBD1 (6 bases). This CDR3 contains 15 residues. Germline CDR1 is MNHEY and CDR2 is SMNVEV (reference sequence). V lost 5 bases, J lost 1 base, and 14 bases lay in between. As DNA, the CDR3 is TGTGCCAGCAGTCTCTCCTTGGACAGTAACTATGGCTACACCTTC. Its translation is CASSLSLDSNYGYTF.

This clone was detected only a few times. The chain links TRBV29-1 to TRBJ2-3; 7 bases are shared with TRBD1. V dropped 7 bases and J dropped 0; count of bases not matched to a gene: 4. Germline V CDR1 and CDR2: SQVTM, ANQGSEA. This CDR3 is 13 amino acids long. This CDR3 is CSASDRSTDTQYF. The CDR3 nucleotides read TGCAGCGCCTCGGACAGGAGCACAGATACGCAGTATTTT.

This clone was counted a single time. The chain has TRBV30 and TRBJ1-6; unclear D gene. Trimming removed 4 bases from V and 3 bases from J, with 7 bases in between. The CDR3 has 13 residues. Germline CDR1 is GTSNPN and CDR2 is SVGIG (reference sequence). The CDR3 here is CAWMARYNSPLHF. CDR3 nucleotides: TGTGCCTGGATGGCCCGCTATAATTCACCCCTCCACTTT.

The CDR3 nucleotides read TGCGCCAGCAGCCAAGATTGGGCTCTTACGAGCTCCTACGAGCAGTACTTC. Translated, it gives CASSQDWALTSSYEQYF. V usage is TRBV4-3 and J usage is TRBJ2-7; no clear D gene. This CDR3 comprises 17 residues. The germline V and J ends were trimmed by 0 bases and 0 bases, with 15 bases remaining between them. CDR1 is LGHNA and CDR2 is YSLEER in the germline V gene.

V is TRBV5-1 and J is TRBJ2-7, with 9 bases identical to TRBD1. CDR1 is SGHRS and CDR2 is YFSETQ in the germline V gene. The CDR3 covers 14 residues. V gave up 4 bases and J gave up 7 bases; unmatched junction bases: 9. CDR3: CASSQGTGLGEQYF. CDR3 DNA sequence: TGCGCCAGCAGCCAGGGGACAGGGCTAGGGGAGCAGTACTTC.

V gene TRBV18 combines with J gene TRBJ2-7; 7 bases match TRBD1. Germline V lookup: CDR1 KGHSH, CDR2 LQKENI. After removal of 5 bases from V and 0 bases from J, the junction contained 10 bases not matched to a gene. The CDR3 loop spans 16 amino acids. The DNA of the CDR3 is TGTGCCAGCTCATACAACTCGGACAGGAGCTCCTACGAGCAGTACTTC. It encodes CASSYNSDRSSYEQYF. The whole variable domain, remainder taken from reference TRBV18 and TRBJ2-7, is NAGVMQNPRHLVRRRGQEARLRCSPMKGHSHVYWYRQLPEEGLKFMVYLQKENIIDESGMPKERFSAEFPKEGPSILRIQQVVRGDSAAYFCASSYNSDRSSYEQYFGPGTRLTVT.

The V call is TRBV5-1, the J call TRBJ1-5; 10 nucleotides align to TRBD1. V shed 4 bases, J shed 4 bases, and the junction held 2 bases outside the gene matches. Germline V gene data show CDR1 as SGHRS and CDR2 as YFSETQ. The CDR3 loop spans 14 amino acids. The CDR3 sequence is CASSAGQGNQPQHF. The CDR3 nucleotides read TGCGCCAGCAGCGCGGGACAGGGGAATCAGCCCCAGCATTTT. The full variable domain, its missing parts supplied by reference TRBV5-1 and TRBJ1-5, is KAGVTQTPRYLIKTRGQQVTLSCSPISGHRSVSWYQQTPGQGLQFLFEYFSETQRNKGNFPGRFSGRQFSNSRSEMNVSTLELGDSALYLCASSAGQGNQPQHFGDGTRLSIL.

The CDR3 loop is CASSFGFGGTGNTIYF. For the CDR3, the DNA is TGTGCCAGCAGCTTTGGTTTTGGGGGGACCGGAAACACCATATATTTT. The chain couples TRBV5-4 to TRBJ1-3; D perhaps matches TRBD1 (5 bases). Trimming stripped 2 bases from V and 4 bases from J, with 16 bases between. Germline CDR1 SGHNT, CDR2 YYREEE (reference sequence). The CDR3 runs to 16 residues.

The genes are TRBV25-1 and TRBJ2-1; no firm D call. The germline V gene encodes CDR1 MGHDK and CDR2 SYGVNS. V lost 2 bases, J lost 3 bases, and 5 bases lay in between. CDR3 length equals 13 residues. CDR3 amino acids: CASSENSYNEQFF. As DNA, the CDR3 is TGTGCCAGCAGTGAAAACAGCTACAATGAGCAGTTCTTC.

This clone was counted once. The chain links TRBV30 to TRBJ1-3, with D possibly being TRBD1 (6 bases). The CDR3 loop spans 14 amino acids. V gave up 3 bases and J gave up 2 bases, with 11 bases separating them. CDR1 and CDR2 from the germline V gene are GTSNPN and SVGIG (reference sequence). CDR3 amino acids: CAWSDRFPGNTIYF. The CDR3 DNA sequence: TGTGCCTGGAGCGACAGGTTTCCTGGAAACACCATATATTTT.

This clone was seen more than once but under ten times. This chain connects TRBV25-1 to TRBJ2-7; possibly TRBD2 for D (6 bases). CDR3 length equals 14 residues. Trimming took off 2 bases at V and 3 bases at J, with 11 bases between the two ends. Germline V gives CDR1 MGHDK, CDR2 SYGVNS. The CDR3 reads CASSEGGDNYEQYF. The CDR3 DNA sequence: TGTGCCAGCAGTGAAGGCGGGGATAACTACGAGCAGTACTTC.

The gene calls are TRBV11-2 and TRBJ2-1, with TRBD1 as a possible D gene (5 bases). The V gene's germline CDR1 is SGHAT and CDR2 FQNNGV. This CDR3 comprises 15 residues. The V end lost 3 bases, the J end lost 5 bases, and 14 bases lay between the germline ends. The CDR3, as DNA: TGTGCCAGCAGCTTCTTTCAGGGCGGAGACAATGAGCAGTTCTTC. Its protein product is CASSFFQGGDNEQFF. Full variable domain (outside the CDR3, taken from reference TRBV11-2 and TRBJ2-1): EAGVAQSPRYKIIEKRQSVAFWCNPISGHATLYWYQQILGQGPKLLIQFQNNGVVDDSQLPKDRFSAERLKGVDSTLKIQPAKLEDSAVYLCASSFFQGGDNEQFFGPGTRLTVL.

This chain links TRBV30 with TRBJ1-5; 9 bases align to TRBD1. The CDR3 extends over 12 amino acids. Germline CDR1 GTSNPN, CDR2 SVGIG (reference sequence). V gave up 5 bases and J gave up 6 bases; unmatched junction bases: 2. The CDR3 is CAWGTGSQPQHF. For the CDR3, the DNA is TGTGCCTGGGGGACAGGGAGTCAGCCCCAGCATTTT.

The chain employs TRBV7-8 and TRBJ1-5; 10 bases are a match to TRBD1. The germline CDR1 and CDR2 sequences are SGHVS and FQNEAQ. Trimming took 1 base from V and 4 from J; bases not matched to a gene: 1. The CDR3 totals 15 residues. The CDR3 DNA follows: TGTGCCAGCAGCTTAGGGACAGGGGGAAATCAGCCCCAGCATTTT. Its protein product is CASSLGTGGNQPQHF. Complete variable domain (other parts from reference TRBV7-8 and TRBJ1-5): GAGVSQSPRYKVAKRGQDVALRCDPISGHVSLFWYQQALGQGPEFLTYFQNEAQLDKSGLPSDRFFAERPEGSVSTLKIQRTQQEDSAVYLCASSLGTGGNQPQHFGDGTRLSIL.

CDR3 residues: CASSRLNQGDTEAFF. DNA for the CDR3: TGTGCCAGCTCACGGTTGAACCAGGGGGACACTGAAGCTTTCTTT. This sequence joins TRBV18 and TRBJ1-1; 7 nucleotides align to TRBD1. The CDR3 spans 15 residues. Looked up from germline, CDR1 is KGHSH and CDR2 is LQKENI. Trimming at V came to 4 bases and at J to 3 bases, leaving 8 bases not matched to a gene.